These 21 T cell receptor beta chains came from one sample sequenced in a study of blood T cell repertoires in COVID-19. Data came from immunoSEQ multiplex PCR; TCRdb stores just in-frame clones and leaves some out. This sample has about 480,000 clones, with around 87% found just once. Source material: PBMCs or T cells enriched from blood (not recorded which). The receptors were sampled from a middle-aged woman who had recovered from COVID-19.

This chain links TRBV6-5 with TRBJ1-2; 7 bases map to TRBD1. The ends lost 6 bases at V and 8 bases at J; junction bases unmatched: 9. The CDR3 sequence is 13 residues long. From germline, CDR1 is MNHEY and CDR2 SVGAGI. The DNA of the CDR3 is TGTGCCAGCAGACAGGACAGGCGAGCCGGCTACACCTTC. As protein: CASRQDRRAGYTF.

The chain employs TRBV18 and TRBJ2-7; the D is unclear. This CDR3 has 14 amino acids. Per germline, CDR1 KGHSH and CDR2 LQKENI. The V end was cut by 1 base, the J end by 3 bases, with 10 bases between. CDR3 DNA: TGTGCCAGCTCACCACTTTCCCCCAACTACGAGCAGTACTTC. It yields the protein CASSPLSPNYEQYF.

V usage is TRBV11-3 and J usage is TRBJ2-6; a possible D gene is TRBD2 (5 bases). Trimming cost V 2 bases and J 2 bases, with 7 bases left between them. CDR3 length equals 15 residues. The germline CDR1 and CDR2 sequences are SGHNT and YENEEA. The CDR3 region has the DNA TGTGCCAGCAGCTTACGGGGAGCTGGGGCCAACGTCCTGACTTTC. Protein sequence: CASSLRGAGANVLTF.

The chain recombines TRBV11-2 with TRBJ1-2; tentatively, D is TRBD1 (6 bases). With 5 bases removed from V and 3 bases from J, the gap between germline ends came to 10 bases. Germline lookup yields CDR1 SGHAT and CDR2 FQNNGV. The CDR3 has 13 residues. The CDR3 region has the DNA TGTGCCAGCAGCGTCGGGACACACTATGGCTACACCTTC. Encoded protein: CASSVGTHYGYTF. Filled out from reference TRBV11-2 and TRBJ1-2, the complete variable domain reads EAGVAQSPRYKIIEKRQSVAFWCNPISGHATLYWYQQILGQGPKLLIQFQNNGVVDDSQLPKDRFSAERLKGVDSTLKIQPAKLEDSAVYLCASSVGTHYGYTFGSGTRLTVV.

This clone came up a few times. The chain has TRBV30 and TRBJ1-1, with D hard to call. Germline CDR1 reads GTSNPN; CDR2 reads SVGIG (reference sequence). V lost 4 bases, J lost 1 base, and 25 bases lay in between. CDR3 size: 18 residues. CDR3 residues: CAWKYAAWRIRGNTEAFF. CDR3 nucleotide sequence: TGTGCCTGGAAGTACGCAGCATGGAGAATCCGAGGGAACACTGAAGCTTTCTTT.

This chain uses TRBV7-2 with TRBJ1-4; perhaps TRBD1 as D (6 bases). Germline CDR1 and CDR2: SGHTA and FQGNSA. Trimming pared 1 base from V and 7 bases from J, leaving 16 bases between. This CDR3 is 16 amino acids long. In nucleotides, the CDR3 is TGTGCCAGCAGCTTAGGGCAGGGGCCCGGAGGTGAAAAACTGTTTTTT. It specifies CASSLGQGPGGEKLFF. Based on the CDR3 plus reference TRBV7-2 and TRBJ1-4, the full variable domain is GAGVSQSPSNKVTEKGKDVELRCDPISGHTALYWYRQSLGQGLEFLIYFQGNSAPDKSGLPSDRFSAERTGGSVSTLTIQRTQQEDSAVYLCASSLGQGPGGEKLFFGSGTQLSVL.

The V call is TRBV18, the J call TRBJ2-5; D not certain. Germline V gives CDR1 KGHSH, CDR2 LQKENI. The V end was cut by 0 bases, the J end by 6 bases, with 11 bases between. CDR3 length: 14 residues. The CDR3 is CASSPPASRQTQYF. The CDR3 DNA sequence: TGTGCCAGCTCACCACCGGCTAGTAGGCAGACCCAGTACTTC.

The chain couples TRBV18 to TRBJ2-2; a possible D gene is TRBD2 (6 bases). Trimming stripped 4 bases from V and 1 base from J, with 16 bases between. In germline, CDR1 is KGHSH, CDR2 LQKENI. This CDR3 is 17 amino acids long. This chain's CDR3 is CASSLLGGMLNTGELFF. CDR3 DNA: TGTGCCAGCTCACTTTTAGGAGGGATGCTGAACACCGGGGAGCTGTTTTTT.

The gene calls are TRBV13 and TRBJ1-1, with D tentatively TRBD1 (5 bases). The V end lost 6 bases, the J end lost 6 bases, and 17 bases lay between the germline ends. Per the germline V gene, CDR1 is PRHDT and CDR2 is FYEKMQ (reference sequence). This CDR3 comprises 14 residues. The CDR3 spells CASSPGGFSPEAFF. CDR3 in DNA: TGTGCCAGCAGTCCCGGGGGGTTTAGCCCTGAAGCTTTCTTT.

This clone came up once. The chain recombines TRBV4-3 with TRBJ2-1, with 7 bases fitting TRBD1. This CDR3 spans 16 amino acids. With V trimmed by 5 bases and J by 4 bases, 11 bases remained unmatched. The germline V gene encodes CDR1 LGHNA and CDR2 YSLEER. DNA for the CDR3: TGCGCCAGCAGCGGGACAGCCTACCGCCGGTACAATGAGCAGTTCTTC. Its protein is CASSGTAYRRYNEQFF.

The rearrangement joins TRBV19 to TRBJ1-5; D ambiguous. The germline CDR1 and CDR2 sequences are LNHDA and SQIVND (reference sequence). V lost 7 bases to trimming and J lost 1 base, with 17 bases between them. The CDR3 covers 16 residues. CDR3 sequence reads: CASTPRGGSSNQPQHF. In DNA form, the CDR3 reads TGTGCCAGTACCCCACGCGGAGGGAGCAGCAATCAGCCCCAGCATTTT. The full variable domain, completed using reference TRBV19 and TRBJ1-5, is DGGITQSPKYLFRKEGQNVTLSCEQNLNHDAMYWYRQDPGQGLRLIYYSQIVNDFQKGDIAEGYSVSREKKESFPLTVTSAQKNPTAFYLCASTPRGGSSNQPQHFGDGTRLSIL.

The chain is built from TRBV5-6 and TRBJ1-2; a weak D match, TRBD1 (5 bases). V was cut by 0 bases and J by 3 bases, with 9 bases left in between. The V gene's germline CDR1 is SGHDT and CDR2 YYEEEE. The CDR3 runs to 14 residues. The DNA of the CDR3 is TGTGCCAGCAGCTTGGCAGGGAAGGACTATGGCTACACCTTC. Translation: CASSLAGKDYGYTF.

This chain joins TRBV6-5 and TRBJ2-7; D perhaps matches TRBD2 (6 bases). Germline-derived CDR1 and CDR2 are MNHEY and SVGAGI. The ends were cut back, 2 bases at V and 2 bases at J, with 10 bases in the middle. This CDR3 comprises 14 residues. CDR3 region: CASSYTEGTYEQYF. CDR3 DNA sequence: TGTGCCAGCAGTTACACGGAGGGAACCTACGAGCAGTACTTC.

The J gene is TRBJ1-2, the V gene TRBV12-3 or TRBV12-4; D uncertain. The CDR3 has 13 amino acids. The V end was cut by 3 bases, the J end by 8 bases, with 13 bases between. The chain's CDR3 is CASSFWAEGGYTF. DNA of the CDR3: TGTGCCAGCAGTTTTTGGGCGGAGGGAGGCTACACCTTC.

This clone was seen a single time. This chain connects TRBV2 to TRBJ2-7, with D unclear. V was trimmed by 11 bases and J by 2 bases, leaving 13 bases between them. The V gene's germline CDR1 is SNHLY and CDR2 FYNNEI. The CDR3 covers 12 residues. CDR3: CAARALTYEQYF. Here the CDR3 DNA reads TGTGCCGCACGAGCACTCACCTACGAGCAGTACTTC.

The chain links TRBV27 to TRBJ2-1, with D unclear. Deletions cut 5 bases from V and 4 bases from J, with 6 bases between. CDR1 is MNHEY and CDR2 is SMNVEV in the germline V gene (reference sequence). The CDR3 is 12 amino acids. The CDR3 spells CASSNYYNEQFF. The DNA of the CDR3 is TGTGCCAGCAGTAACTATTACAATGAGCAGTTCTTC.

In its sample, this clone was seen once. CDR3 nucleotides: TGTGCCAGCAGCCGGACAGGGCAGGAGACCCAGTACTTC. This encodes CASSRTGQETQYF. The chain combines TRBV7-8 with TRBJ2-5, with TRBD1 identical over 8 bases. The V gene's germline CDR1 is SGHVS and CDR2 FQNEAQ. V was pared by 5 bases and J by 5 bases, with 4 bases of the junction left unmatched. The CDR3 is 13 amino acids.

The chain has TRBV4-3 and TRBJ1-2; 7 bases map to TRBD1. From germline, CDR1 is LGHNA and CDR2 YSLEER. CDR3 length: 14 amino acids. Unmatched junction bases numbered 4, after V lost 1 base and J lost 5 bases. The CDR3 here is CASSQGGQSYGYTF. The CDR3 coding sequence is TGCGCCAGCAGCCAAGGGGGACAGAGTTATGGCTACACCTTC.

The V and J genes are TRBV5-5 and TRBJ1-2, with 7 bases fitting TRBD1. The CDR3 spans 15 residues. The germline gives CDR1 SGHKS, CDR2 YYEKEE (reference sequence). Losses at the gene ends were 4 bases for V and 3 bases for J; bases not matched to a gene: 9. The CDR3 coding sequence is TGTGCCAGCAGCAGAGGACAGGTTGGGGACTATGGCTACACCTTC. This translates into CASSRGQVGDYGYTF.

V is TRBV11-2 and J is TRBJ1-1, with D possibly matching TRBD1 (5 bases). Germline V CDR1 and CDR2: SGHAT, FQNNGV. CDR3 length equals 15 residues. Trimming removed 6 bases at V and 0 bases at J, with 14 bases between. The CDR3 loop is CASRGGFRLNTEAFF. In DNA, the CDR3 is TGTGCCAGCAGGGGGGGTTTCCGCCTGAACACTGAAGCTTTCTTT.

Note on this clone: The germline gene is not matched at one end of the junction; a read error may be the cause. Other DNA sequences in this sample translate to the same CDR3. This sequence joins TRBV5-8 and TRBJ1-5, with 8 bases lining up with TRBD1. The germline V gene has CDR1 SGHTS and CDR2 YDEGEE. This CDR3 region has 14 residues. CDR3 in DNA: TGTGCTAGCAGCGCCGACAGGGGCAGTCAGCCCCAGCATTTT. It is translated as CASSADRGSQPQHF.